A single sample is the source of the 17 T cell receptor beta chains below, sequenced in a study of T cell responses to AZD1222 COVID-19 vaccine. Only in-frame clones appear in the TCRdb table, and some are missing; sequencing was by immunoSEQ multiplex PCR. The sample contains 120,000 or so clones, approximately 90% of which appear only once. Sample: peripheral blood, taken on day 0 of AZD1222 vaccination. The source is an adult in good health.

This chain uses TRBV24-1 with TRBJ1-2; D is perhaps TRBD1 (6 bases). The ends were cut back, 4 bases at V and 8 bases at J, with 7 bases in the middle. Germline-derived CDR1 and CDR2 are KGHDR and SFDVKD. There are 11 residues in the CDR3. CDR3 amino acids: CATSDRGGYTF. For the CDR3, the DNA is TGTGCCACCAGTGACAGGGGAGGCTACACCTTC.

J is TRBJ1-6 and V is TRBV27, with a possible D match to TRBD1 (5 bases). This CDR3 is 16 amino acids long. Germline V gives CDR1 MNHEY, CDR2 SMNVEV (reference sequence). The ends were cut back, 5 bases at V and 0 bases at J, with 11 bases in the middle. DNA for the CDR3: TGTGCCAGCAGTGGGGGATTATTCTCCTATAATTCACCCCTCCACTTT. It translates to CASSGGLFSYNSPLHF.

The CDR3 protein is CAWSSERSGGQYF. As DNA, the CDR3 is TGTGCCTGGAGTTCCGAGCGAAGCGGAGGGCAGTACTTC. The chain uses TRBV30 and TRBJ2-7; maybe TRBD2 (5 bases). Germline values: CDR1 GTSNPN, CDR2 SVGIG (reference sequence). V lost 2 bases and J lost 9, with 17 bases in between. The CDR3 runs to 13 residues. The variable domain in full, completed from reference TRBV30 and TRBJ2-7, reads SQTIHQWPATLVQPVGSPLSLECTVEGTSNPNLYWYRQAAGRGLQLLFYSVGIGQISSEVPQNLSASRPQDRQFILSSKKLLLSDSGFYLCAWSSERSGGQYFGPGTRLTVT.

V usage is TRBV7-3 and J usage is TRBJ1-4; 7 bases line up with TRBD1. CDR1 and CDR2 (germline): SGHTA, FQGTGA. The J segment lost 3 bases and the V segment lost 5 bases, leaving 3 bases of the junction unmatched. The CDR3 is made up of 14 amino acids. CDR3 amino acids: CASSTGTANEKLFF. The CDR3 DNA reads as TGTGCCAGCAGCACCGGGACAGCTAATGAAAAACTGTTTTTT.

The chain carries TRBV13 and TRBJ2-7; no clear D. With 5 bases removed from V and 2 bases from J, the gap between germline ends came to 10 bases. The CDR3 covers 13 residues. Germline CDR1 reads PRHDT; CDR2 reads FYEKMQ (reference sequence). For the CDR3, the DNA is TGTGCCAGCAGCCCTGCGCGGACCTACGAGCAGTACTTC. Amino acids: CASSPARTYEQYF. The full variable domain, completed using reference TRBV13 and TRBJ2-7, is AAGVIQSPRHLIKEKRETATLKCYPIPRHDTVYWYQQGPGQDPQFLISFYEKMQSDKGSIPDRFSAQQFSDYHSELNMSSLELGDSALYFCASSPARTYEQYFGPGTRLTVT.

The genes are TRBV9 and TRBJ2-3, with D tentatively TRBD1 or TRBD2 (6 bases each). CDR3 size: 15 residues. V was pared by 0 bases and J by 3 bases, with 11 bases between. From germline, CDR1 is SGDLS and CDR2 YYNGEE. The CDR3 reads CASSVGGGWTDTQYF. Written as DNA, the CDR3 is TGTGCCAGCAGCGTAGGAGGGGGGTGGACAGATACGCAGTATTTT.

The chain couples TRBV7-9 to TRBJ2-3, with TRBD2 matching over 8 bases. The CDR3 is 15 amino acids. The V gene end was trimmed by 4 bases and the J gene end by 0 bases; junction bases not matched to a gene: 3. Germline CDR1 and CDR2: SEHNR and FQNEAQ (reference sequence). The chain's CDR3 is CASSSSGRSTDTQYF. CDR3 coding DNA: TGTGCCAGCAGCTCTAGCGGGCGAAGCACAGATACGCAGTATTTT.

The chain combines TRBV18 with TRBJ1-5; D may be TRBD1 (6 bases). The V end was cut by 4 bases, the J end by 2 bases, with 18 bases between. Germline V gene sequence: CDR1 KGHSH, CDR2 LQKENI. The CDR3 has 17 amino acids. The CDR3 DNA reads as TGTGCCAGCTCACAGACCCCAACAGGGTGGGGCAATCAGCCCCAGCATTTT. This encodes CASSQTPTGWGNQPQHF. The complete variable domain, with remaining parts taken from reference TRBV18 and TRBJ1-5, reads NAGVMQNPRHLVRRRGQEARLRCSPMKGHSHVYWYRQLPEEGLKFMVYLQKENIIDESGMPKERFSAEFPKEGPSILRIQQVVRGDSAAYFCASSQTPTGWGNQPQHFGDGTRLSIL.

The DNA for the CDR3 is TGTGCCAGCAGCCCCCAGACTAGCGGGGGCCCTACAGATACGCAGTATTTT. Protein: CASSPQTSGGPTDTQYF. The V and J genes are TRBV7-9 and TRBJ2-3; 12 bases align to TRBD2. CDR3 length: 17 residues. The V gene's germline CDR1 is SEHNR and CDR2 FQNEAQ (reference sequence). Losses at the gene ends were 5 bases for V and 3 bases for J; bases not matched to a gene: 9.

The J gene is TRBJ1-2, the V gene TRBV10-2; TRBD1 might be the D (5 bases). With 2 bases removed from V and 9 bases from J, the gap between germline ends came to 19 bases. Germline CDR1 and CDR2: WSHSY and SAAADI. This CDR3 is 15 amino acids long. CDR3 nucleotide sequence: TGCGCCAGCAGTGAGAGGGGCAGTGAGGTTCGCAGCTACACCTTC. It is translated as CASSERGSEVRSYTF.

The chain couples TRBV27 to TRBJ1-1; D gene ambiguous. CDR3 length equals 13 residues. CDR1 and CDR2 (germline): MNHEY, SMNVEV (reference sequence). The V end was cut by 4 bases, the J end by 11 bases, with 17 bases between. CDR3 protein: CASSSGLYRGAFF. Written as DNA, the CDR3 is TGTGCCAGCAGTTCCGGGTTATACCGGGGTGCTTTCTTT.

The chain has TRBV14 and TRBJ1-3; D uncertain. The V gene's germline CDR1 is SGHDN and CDR2 FVKESK. V dropped 8 bases and J dropped 2 bases, with 13 bases sitting between them. The length of the CDR3 is 14 residues. The CDR3 coding sequence is TGTGCCAGCGCCATATCCTCGGCTGGAAACACCATATATTTT. Its translation is CASAISSAGNTIYF.

CDR3 amino acids: CASSQGTGVGYTF. In nucleotides, the CDR3 is TGTGCCAGCAGCCAAGGGACAGGGGTCGGCTACACCTTC. The chain uses TRBV3-1 (or the pseudogene TRBV3-2) and TRBJ1-2; 9 nucleotides match TRBD1. V dropped 1 base and J dropped 8; count of bases not matched to a gene: 2. The CDR3 contains 13 residues. The germline CDR1 and CDR2 sequences are LGHDT and YNNKEL (reference sequence).

This sequence joins TRBV19 and TRBJ2-5; D is unclear. Trimming removed 3 bases at V and 5 bases at J, with 10 bases between. This CDR3 comprises 13 residues. Germline V gene data show CDR1 as LNHDA and CDR2 as SQIVND (reference sequence). DNA of the CDR3: TGTGCCAGTAGTATGGTGCTTATGGAGACCCAGTACTTC. Its protein is CASSMVLMETQYF.

The chain links TRBV2 to TRBJ2-3; perhaps TRBD2 as D (6 bases). The CDR3 has 14 residues. Germline values: CDR1 SNHLY, CDR2 FYNNEI. The ends were cut back, 7 bases at V and 6 bases at J, with 17 bases in the middle. The CDR3 sequence: CASTREALWDTQYF. The CDR3 DNA follows: TGTGCCAGCACAAGGGAGGCCCTCTGGGATACGCAGTATTTT.

This CDR3 is CASRDYRGNQPQHF. CDR3 DNA sequence: TGTGCCAGCAGGGACTACAGGGGCAATCAGCCCCAGCATTTT. The V call is TRBV28, the J call TRBJ1-5, with a weak D call TRBD1 (6 bases). Trimming removed 6 bases from V and 2 bases from J, with 11 bases in between. The CDR3 runs to 14 residues. Germline V lookup: CDR1 MDHEN, CDR2 SYDVKM.

The chain links TRBV6-5 to TRBJ1-1, with TRBD1 matching 7 bases. CDR3 length equals 14 residues. J was trimmed by 6 bases and V by 7 bases; bases with no gene match: 11. CDR1 and CDR2 (germline): MNHEY, SVGAGI. The CDR3 DNA reads as TGTGCCAGCATACCCACAGGGGCTCTAGCTGAAGCTTTCTTT. Translated, it gives CASIPTGALAEAFF.